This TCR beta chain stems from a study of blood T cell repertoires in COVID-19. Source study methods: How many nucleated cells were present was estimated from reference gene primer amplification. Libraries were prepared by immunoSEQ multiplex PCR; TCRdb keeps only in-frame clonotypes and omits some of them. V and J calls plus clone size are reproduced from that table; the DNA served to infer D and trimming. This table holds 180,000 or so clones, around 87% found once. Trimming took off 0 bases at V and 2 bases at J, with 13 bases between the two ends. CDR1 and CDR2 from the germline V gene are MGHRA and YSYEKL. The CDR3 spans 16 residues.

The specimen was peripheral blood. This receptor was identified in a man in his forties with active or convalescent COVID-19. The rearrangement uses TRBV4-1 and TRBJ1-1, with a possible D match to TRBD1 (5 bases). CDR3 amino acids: CASSQDRGVGNTEAFF. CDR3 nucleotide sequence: TGCGCCAGCAGCCAAGATCGGGGGGTGGGTAACACTGAAGCTTTCTTT.